This T cell receptor (beta chain) was found in a study of blood T cell repertoires in COVID-19. In Seattle, patients joined the study during active infection and were tracked longitudinally. The method was immunoSEQ multiplex PCR; TCRdb's version includes in-frame clones alone and lacks a portion of them. The sample has over 150,000 clones; roughly 90% are singletons. The CDR3 runs 23 residues. The J segment lost 2 bases and the V segment lost 2 bases, leaving 24 bases of the junction unmatched. Germline CDR1 reads LGHNT; CDR2 reads FRNRAP. The sequence came from a man aged 45-65 years with COVID-19, enrolled during active disease. Sequences were obtained from peripheral blood. The V and J genes are TRBV12-5 and TRBJ2-1; 10 bases line up with TRBD1. The CDR3 DNA reads TGTGCTAGTGGTTTGCCTACGATAAACGAACGCCAAAAAGGACAGGGGGCCTACAATGAGCAGTTCTTC. As protein: CASGLPTINERQKGQGAYNEQFF.